These 2 T cell receptor beta chains were sequenced from one sample in a study of OX40 agonist ivuxolimab in advanced cancers. Libraries came from the immunoSEQ multiplex PCR assay. The table was pulled from immuneACCESS by TCRdb, which kept in-frame rearrangements only. Such tables lose some clones; where checked, under half of the loss comes from unresolved V genes, and the rest has no known cause. The sample profile shows roughly 30,000 clones; roughly 90% of them were found once. The ten largest clones take up about a quarter of the sample. The starting material was CD4+ or CD8+ T cells sorted from blood, obtained in a trial of the OX40 agonist ivuxolimab. The receptors were sampled from an adult with an advanced solid tumor such as melanoma, head and neck, liver or kidney cancer.

This clone was found once. CDR3 bases: TGTGCCAGCACAGGGGGGTCCGAGCAGTACTTC. It yields the protein CASTGGSEQYF. The V call is TRBV19, the J call TRBJ2-7; TRBD1 matches at 8 bases. Germline values: CDR1 LNHDA, CDR2 SQIVND (reference sequence). With V trimmed by 9 bases and J by 6 bases, 4 bases remained unmatched. The CDR3 consists of 11 residues.

V is TRBV7-9 and J is TRBJ2-1; no reliable D call. Germline-derived CDR1 and CDR2 are SEHNR and FQNEAQ (reference sequence). Trimming pared 0 bases from V and 4 bases from J, leaving 7 bases between. This CDR3 region has 14 residues. The CDR3 DNA follows: TGTGCCAGCAGCTTAGCGGAACAGTACAATGAGCAGTTCTTC. It yields the protein CASSLAEQYNEQFF.